This T cell receptor (beta chain) was obtained from a study of early T cells in non-severe SARS-CoV-2 infection. V lost 0 bases and J lost 4, with 13 bases in between. The CDR3 totals 14 residues. The germline CDR1 and CDR2 sequences are DFQATT and SNEGSKA (reference sequence). TCRdb ran MiXCR on the 5' RACE reads and lists one entry per CDR3 protein. In the table there are 45,000 or so distinct CDR3 sequences, roughly a tenth of which are singletons. The sample holds many counts of this clonotype. The chain has TRBV20-1 and TRBJ2-7; D may be TRBD2 (6 bases). Sequenced material: whole blood. The receptor was derived from an adult who was a healthcare worker with PCR-confirmed SARS-CoV-2 infection or an uninfected control (not recorded which). In DNA, the CDR3 is TGCAGTGCTAGAGATATACAGGAGGGATACGAGCAGTACTTC. Amino acid sequence: CSARDIQEGYEQYF.